A selection of T cell receptor beta chains follows, all from one sample in a study of early T cells in non-severe SARS-CoV-2 infection. TCRdb ran MiXCR on the 5' RACE reads and lists one entry per CDR3 protein. The repertoire holds 90,000 to 130,000 distinct CDR3 sequences, with 9.5% to 13% as singletons. The sequenced sample was whole blood. The receptors here all came from an adult who was a healthcare worker with PCR-confirmed SARS-CoV-2 infection or an uninfected control (not recorded which). The CDR3 runs from the conserved cysteine through the conserved F or W. The D gene is left open where the match is weak. Clone size is given for some rows only: seen once, a few or many times, or a class if the clone is expanded.

d_gene | abundance | j_gene | v_gene | CDR3nt | CDR3aa
. | . | TRBJ2-3 | TRBV12-3/TRBV12-4 | TGTGCCAGCAGTTTAGCAAGGGCAGCAGCAGATACGCAGTATTTT | CASSLARAAADTQYF
TRBD2 | . | TRBJ2-1 | TRBV12-3/TRBV12-4 | TGTGCCAGCAGTTTAGCTGTGTCTAGCGGCTCCTACAATGAGCAGTTCTTC | CASSLAVSSGSYNEQFF
. | . | TRBJ1-4 | TRBV6-1 | TGTGCCAGCGGGGGGAGAGCTAATGAAAAACTGTTTTTT | CASGGRANEKLFF
. | . | TRBJ2-1 | TRBV29-1 | TGCAGCGTTGCCATAGTGGATGAGCAGTTCTTC | CSVAIVDEQFF
. | few | TRBJ1-2 | TRBV18 | TGTGCCAGCTCCTCCGGAGACCTGGGACGGAATAACTATGGCTACACCTTC | CASSSGDLGRNNYGYTF
TRBD2 | many | TRBJ2-7 | TRBV12-3/TRBV12-4 | TGTGCCAGCAGCGACCTCTCCGGGACTAGCGGCGGACGGACGTACGAGCAGTACTTC | CASSDLSGTSGGRTYEQYF
. | few | TRBJ1-1 | TRBV5-6 | TGTGCCAGCAGCTTGGCCCACAGGAACACTGAAGCTTTCTTT | CASSLAHRNTEAFF
TRBD1 | few | TRBJ2-2 | TRBV5-6 | TGTGCCAGCAGCCCACAGGGGTTCGGGGAGCTGTTTTTT | CASSPQGFGELFF
. | many | TRBJ2-1 | TRBV19 | TGTGCCAGTACCACTGACGGCAATGAGCAGTTCTTC | CASTTDGNEQFF
. | many | TRBJ1-2 | TRBV20-1 | TGCAGTGCTAGCGAGCAGGGTGGTGGCTACACCTTC | CSASEQGGGYTF
. | many | TRBJ1-1 | TRBV7-9 | TGTGCCAGCAGTCCCTCCGGGGGACCCACTGAAGCTTTCTTT | CASSPSGGPTEAFF
. | . | TRBJ2-1 | TRBV28 | TGTGCCAGCAGTGGAGACAGCAGACTTTACAATGAGCAGTTCTTC | CASSGDSRLYNEQFF
TRBD2 | . | TRBJ2-1 | TRBV7-3 | TGTGCCAGCAGCCAAGCGGGAGGGGCTGGCAATGAGCAGTTCTTC | CASSQAGGAGNEQFF
. | few | TRBJ1-6 | TRBV3-1 | TGTGCCAGCAGCCAACCACAGGGAGGAAATTCACCCCTCCACTTT | CASSQPQGGNSPLHF